This entry lists 21 T cell receptor beta chains sequenced from one sample in a study of stem cell transplantation in POMP-related autoinflammatory disease. Sequencing used immunoSEQ multiplex PCR; TCRdb keeps in-frame clones, though not all of them. The table includes several thousand clones, around 83% detected once. What was sequenced was a CXCR5-defined cell subset from PBMCs. The source is a human donor in good health.

The V gene is TRBV18, the J gene TRBJ2-6; 7 positions agree with TRBD1. The CDR3 loop spans 17 amino acids. CDR1 is KGHSH, CDR2 LQKENI, per germline. V trimming: 3 bases; J trimming: 3 bases; junction bases outside the gene matches: 8. The CDR3 DNA sequence: TGTGCCAGCTCACCTTTGACAGGGTTTAATGGGGCCAACGTCCTGACTTTC. It translates to CASSPLTGFNGANVLTF.

The chain recombines TRBV30 with TRBJ2-5; a weak D match, TRBD2 (6 bases). Germline CDR1 and CDR2: GTSNPN and SVGIG (reference sequence). V was pared by 4 bases and J by 3 bases, with 9 bases between. This CDR3 is built from 12 residues. CDR3: CAWTRLEETQYF. The CDR3, as DNA: TGTGCCTGGACCAGACTAGAAGAGACCCAGTACTTC.

The V call is TRBV30, the J call TRBJ2-7; D not certain. Germline values: CDR1 GTSNPN, CDR2 SVGIG (reference sequence). The CDR3 extends over 13 amino acids. With 0 bases removed from V and 9 bases from J, the gap between germline ends came to 15 bases. The DNA of the CDR3 is TGTGCCTGGAGTGTAGCCCCGCAGGTTGGGCAGTACTTC. Translated: CAWSVAPQVGQYF.

The chain joins TRBV6-6 to TRBJ1-1, with 8 bases fitting TRBD1. Trimming at V came to 6 bases and at J to 3 bases, leaving 3 bases not matched to a gene. CDR3 length: 13 amino acids. Germline CDR1 and CDR2: MNHNY and SVGAGI (reference sequence). The DNA of the CDR3 is TGTGCCAGCAGCTTGGGACAGGACACTGAAGCTTTCTTT. It translates to CASSLGQDTEAFF.

The chain uses TRBV7-2 and TRBJ2-7; maybe TRBD2 (6 bases). The CDR3 length is 14 residues. V lost 1 base and J 0 bases, leaving 7 bases between the germline ends. CDR1 and CDR2 (germline): SGHTA, FQGNSA. The CDR3 DNA reads as TGTGCCAGCAGCTTAGACGGGAGCTCCTACGAGCAGTACTTC. Its translation: CASSLDGSSYEQYF. The full variable domain, completed using reference TRBV7-2 and TRBJ2-7, is GAGVSQSPSNKVTEKGKDVELRCDPISGHTALYWYRQSLGQGLEFLIYFQGNSAPDKSGLPSDRFSAERTGGSVSTLTIQRTQQEDSAVYLCASSLDGSSYEQYFGPGTRLTVT.

The chain links TRBV5-1 to TRBJ1-2; 7 bases align to TRBD1. V shed 4 bases, J shed 7 bases, and the junction held 10 bases outside the gene matches. Germline lookup yields CDR1 SGHRS and CDR2 YFSETQ. CDR3 length: 14 amino acids. The CDR3 nucleotides read TGCGCCAGCAGCCAGAATACAGGGGTTGGTGGCTACACCTTC. Amino acid sequence: CASSQNTGVGGYTF.

This clone was seen only a few times. The V call is TRBV7-3, the J call TRBJ1-1, with TRBD1 matching 7 bases. CDR1 is SGHTA and CDR2 is FQGTGA in the germline V gene. The CDR3 loop spans 16 amino acids. The junction had 6 bases not matched to a gene; V was cut back by 2 bases and J by 0 bases. CDR3 in DNA: TGTGCCAGCAGCTTACGGGACAGCAATATGAACACTGAAGCTTTCTTT. Its protein is CASSLRDSNMNTEAFF.

The chain couples TRBV28 to TRBJ1-1, with 8 bases matching TRBD1. Germline lookup yields CDR1 MDHEN and CDR2 SYDVKM. The J segment lost 1 base and the V segment lost 4 bases, leaving 8 bases of the junction unmatched. The CDR3 covers 16 residues. Here the CDR3 DNA reads TGTGCCAGCAGTTATTGGGACAGGAAGTCGAACACTGAAGCTTTCTTT. It codes for CASSYWDRKSNTEAFF.

This chain uses TRBV2 with TRBJ1-2; 11 positions agree with TRBD1. The germline V gene has CDR1 SNHLY and CDR2 FYNNEI. After removal of 6 bases from V and 7 bases from J, the junction contained 4 bases not matched to a gene. This CDR3 spans 13 amino acids. In DNA form, the CDR3 reads TGTGCCAGCAGGGACAGGGGGCTAGGTGGCTACACCTTC. It is translated as CASRDRGLGGYTF.

This sequence joins TRBV2 and TRBJ1-2, with TRBD1 as a possible D gene (5 bases). The length of the CDR3 is 14 residues. Germline V lookup: CDR1 SNHLY, CDR2 FYNNEI. V lost 4 bases, J lost 5 bases, and 14 bases lay in between. The CDR3 DNA is TGTGCCAGCAGTGCACAGGTCGGTAATTATGGCTACACCTTC. This gives the protein CASSAQVGNYGYTF.

V is TRBV7-2 and J is TRBJ2-7; D possibly uses TRBD1 or TRBD2 (6 bases each). V lost 5 bases and J lost 7, with 18 bases in between. In germline, CDR1 is SGHTA, CDR2 FQGNSA. The CDR3 runs 14 residues. The CDR3 DNA sequence: TGTGCCAGCAGCCCAGAGGGGGGAGGAGGGGAGCAGTACTTC. Amino acids: CASSPEGGGGEQYF.

The chain has TRBV7-2 and TRBJ1-5, with a possible D match to TRBD1 (6 bases). The CDR3 is 13 residues long. Germline V gene data show CDR1 as SGHTA and CDR2 as FQGNSA. Deletions cut 6 bases from V and 7 bases from J, with 13 bases between. CDR3 nucleotides: TGTGCCAGCAGTCGGACAGAGGGGCAGCCCCAGCATTTT. Translation: CASSRTEGQPQHF.

The gene calls are TRBV27 and TRBJ2-5, with a tentative D call TRBD1 (6 bases). V gave up 2 bases and J gave up 4 bases, with 14 bases separating them. The CDR3 sequence is 15 residues long. Germline CDR1 reads MNHEY; CDR2 reads SMNVEV (reference sequence). The CDR3 DNA follows: TGTGCCAGCAGTTTAGGGGGCGCCGGCATAGAGACCCAGTACTTC. Its translation: CASSLGGAGIETQYF.

This clone was counted a few times. The CDR3 sequence: CATRDVSTYNSPLHF. CDR3 bases: TGTGCCACCCGGGACGTGTCAACCTATAATTCACCCCTCCACTTT. The chain employs TRBV6-5 and TRBJ1-6, with a tentative D call TRBD1 (5 bases). The CDR3 has 15 amino acids. V was pared by 10 bases and J by 2 bases, with 15 bases between. CDR1 is MNHEY, CDR2 SVGAGI, per germline.

The rearrangement uses TRBV5-1 and TRBJ1-5; D remains ambiguous. Germline loops: CDR1 SGHRS, CDR2 YFSETQ. The germline V and J ends were trimmed by 1 base and 1 base, with 9 bases remaining between them. This CDR3 comprises 15 residues. DNA for the CDR3: TGCGCCAGCAGCTTGAATGGCGGCAGCAATCAGCCCCAGCATTTT. As protein: CASSLNGGSNQPQHF.

The chain couples TRBV4-3 to TRBJ2-2, with D possibly being TRBD2 (6 bases). This CDR3 region has 16 residues. V shed 1 base and J shed 3 bases, with 12 bases lying between them. CDR1 is LGHNA and CDR2 is YSLEER in the germline V gene. The CDR3 DNA follows: TGCGCCAGCAGCCAAGCTGCGTGGGGGGACACCGGGGAGCTGTTTTTT. Its translation: CASSQAAWGDTGELFF.

V usage is TRBV5-1 and J usage is TRBJ2-5; TRBD2 agrees at 8 bases. Germline-derived CDR1 and CDR2 are SGHRS and YFSETQ. V lost 5 bases, J lost 2 bases, and 2 bases stayed unmatched. The CDR3 spans 13 residues. Written as DNA, the CDR3 is TGCGCCAGCAGGACTAGCGTACAAGAGACCCAGTACTTC. This codes for CASRTSVQETQYF.

The rearrangement joins TRBV5-1 to TRBJ2-5, with D perhaps assigned TRBD1 or TRBD2 (5 bases each). CDR1 is SGHRS and CDR2 is YFSETQ in the germline V gene. The CDR3 is 13 amino acids. Trimming took off 4 bases at V and 5 bases at J, with 12 bases between the two ends. The chain's CDR3 is CASSPQGGETQYF. The CDR3 region has the DNA TGCGCCAGCAGCCCCCAGGGCGGGGAGACCCAGTACTTC.

CDR3 region: CASTTQGQTITYEQYF. The CDR3 bases are TGTGCCAGCACCACCCAAGGACAGACAATTACCTACGAGCAGTACTTC. This chain links TRBV11-2 with TRBJ2-7; D might be TRBD1 (6 bases). V lost 7 bases to trimming and J lost 2 bases, with 21 bases between them. The germline V gene has CDR1 SGHAT and CDR2 FQNNGV. The CDR3 runs to 16 residues.

This clone has just a few counts. The chain links TRBV10-3 to TRBJ2-2; D unresolved. The CDR3 contains 12 residues. Germline V gives CDR1 ENHRY, CDR2 SYGVKD. The V and J ends lost 3 bases and 4 bases respectively, with 3 bases between them. The CDR3 DNA follows: TGTGCCATCAGTGACGCCACCGGGGAGCTGTTTTTT. Residues: CAISDATGELFF.

The chain has TRBV28 and TRBJ1-2, with 11 nucleotides matching TRBD1. In germline, CDR1 is MDHEN, CDR2 SYDVKM. Unmatched junction bases numbered 3, after V lost 5 bases and J lost 4 bases. This CDR3 has 14 residues. The CDR3: CASSGQGAGYGYTF. The CDR3, as DNA: TGTGCCAGCAGTGGACAGGGGGCGGGCTATGGCTACACCTTC.